The rows below give T cell receptor beta chains drawn from one sample of a study of blood T cell repertoires in COVID-19. The repertoire was sequenced with immunoSEQ multiplex PCR; TCRdb's copy has only in-frame clones and lacks some. The sample lists approximately 110,000 clones; 75% to 90% were seen once. The sequencing input was peripheral blood. The receptors originated from a woman in her sixties with acute or convalescent COVID-19. CDR3s include the opening cysteine and the closing phenylalanine or tryptophan. D genes are given only for firm matches. The listing skips clone size in some rows; elsewhere it reads once, few, many or a size class.

V gene: TRBV10-1
D gene: NA
clone size: NA
J gene: TRBJ2-1
CDR3 protein: CATGGVKTYNEQFF
CDR3 DNA: TGCGCCACCGGCGGGGTTAAAACCTACAATGAGCAGTTCTTC

V gene: TRBV19
D gene: TRBD2
clone size: NA
J gene: TRBJ2-5
CDR3 protein: CASRTGLAGANQETQYF
CDR3 DNA: TGTGCCAGCCGGACCGGGCTGGCGGGAGCGAACCAAGAGACCCAGTACTTC

V gene: TRBV6-5
D gene: TRBD1
clone size: NA
J gene: TRBJ1-1
CDR3 protein: CASNPGGQGYTEAFF
CDR3 DNA: TGTGCCAGCAACCCTGGGGGACAGGGGTACACTGAAGCTTTCTTT

V gene: TRBV29-1
D gene: TRBD1
clone size: NA
J gene: TRBJ2-3
CDR3 protein: CSGGQGDFNTDTQYF
CDR3 DNA: TGCAGCGGGGGACAGGGAGATTTCAACACAGATACGCAGTATTTT

V gene: TRBV12-3/TRBV12-4
D gene: NA
clone size: few
J gene: TRBJ1-1
CDR3 protein: CASSLRVNTEAFF
CDR3 DNA: TGTGCCAGCAGTTTGAGGGTTAACACTGAAGCTTTCTTT

V gene: TRBV7-3
D gene: NA
clone size: NA
J gene: TRBJ2-1
CDR3 protein: CASSLRGQHNEQFF
CDR3 DNA: TGTGCCAGCAGCCTAAGGGGCCAGCACAATGAGCAGTTCTTC

V gene: TRBV19
D gene: TRBD1
clone size: NA
J gene: TRBJ1-2
CDR3 protein: CASSVQGAPNGYTF
CDR3 DNA: TGTGCCAGTAGTGTCCAGGGGGCGCCAAATGGCTACACCTTC

V gene: TRBV6-4
D gene: NA
clone size: once
J gene: TRBJ1-2
CDR3 protein: CASSEDSGSGYTF
CDR3 DNA: TGTGCCAGCAGTGAAGATTCAGGGTCTGGCTACACCTTC

V gene: TRBV2
D gene: NA
clone size: NA
J gene: TRBJ2-1
CDR3 protein: CASSEDWASYGKQFF
CDR3 DNA: TGTGCCAGCAGTGAAGACTGGGCTAGCTATGGGAAGCAGTTCTTC

V gene: TRBV18
D gene: NA
clone size: NA
J gene: TRBJ2-5
CDR3 protein: CASSPAGSPTQYF
CDR3 DNA: TGTGCCAGCTCACCAGCGGGCAGTCCGACCCAGTACTTC

V gene: TRBV5-4
D gene: TRBD1
clone size: NA
J gene: TRBJ2-2
CDR3 protein: CASSLPGQGSVTGELFF
CDR3 DNA: TGTGCCAGCAGCTTACCCGGACAGGGGTCGGTGACCGGGGAGCTGTTTTTT

V gene: TRBV10-2
D gene: TRBD2
clone size: NA
J gene: TRBJ2-3
CDR3 protein: CASRTQLAADTDTQYF
CDR3 DNA: TGCGCCAGCAGGACCCAACTAGCGGCGGACACAGATACGCAGTATTTT